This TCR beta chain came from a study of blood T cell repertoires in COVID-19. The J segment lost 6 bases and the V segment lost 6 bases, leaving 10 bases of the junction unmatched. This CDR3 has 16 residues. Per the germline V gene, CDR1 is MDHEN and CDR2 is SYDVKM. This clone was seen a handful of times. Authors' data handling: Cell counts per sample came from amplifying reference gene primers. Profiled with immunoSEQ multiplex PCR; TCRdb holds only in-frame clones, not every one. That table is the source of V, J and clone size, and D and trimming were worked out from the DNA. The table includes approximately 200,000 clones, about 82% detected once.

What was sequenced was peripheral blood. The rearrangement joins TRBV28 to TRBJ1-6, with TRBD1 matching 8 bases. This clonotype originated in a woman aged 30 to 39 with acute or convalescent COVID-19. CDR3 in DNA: TGTGCCAGCAGGTTCACAGGGGGGCAATCTAATTCACCCCTCCACTTT. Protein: CASRFTGGQSNSPLHF.